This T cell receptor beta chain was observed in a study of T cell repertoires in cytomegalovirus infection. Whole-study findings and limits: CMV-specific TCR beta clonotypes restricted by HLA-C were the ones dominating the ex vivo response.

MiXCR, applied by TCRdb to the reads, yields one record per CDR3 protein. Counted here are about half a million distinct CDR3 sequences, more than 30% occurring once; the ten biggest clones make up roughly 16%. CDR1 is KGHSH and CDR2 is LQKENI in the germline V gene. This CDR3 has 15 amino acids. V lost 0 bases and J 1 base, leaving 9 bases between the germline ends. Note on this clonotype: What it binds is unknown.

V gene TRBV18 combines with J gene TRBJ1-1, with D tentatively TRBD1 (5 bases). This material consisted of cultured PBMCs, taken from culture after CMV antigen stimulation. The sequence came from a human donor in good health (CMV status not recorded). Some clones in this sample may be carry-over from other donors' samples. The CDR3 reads CASSPPNTGNTEAFF. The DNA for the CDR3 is TGTGCCAGCTCACCACCTAATACAGGGAACACTGAAGCTTTCTTT.